This entry features one TCR beta chain sequence. The antigen is unknown. Libraries were prepared by immunoSEQ multiplex PCR; TCRdb keeps only in-frame clonotypes and omits some of them. The data hold 78,000 or so clones, with less than 85% observed a single time. This CDR3 spans 13 amino acids. V was clipped by 2 bases and J by 7 bases, with 9 bases between them. Germline V gene lookup returns CDR1 MDHEN and CDR2 SYDVKM. The sample comes from a study of T cell responses to AZD1222 COVID-19 vaccine. Study findings and constraints: Baseline seropositives among AZD1222 recipients totaled only six or seven. The repertoires were collected only after the peak T cell response. CD4 TCRs linked to vaccination spanned spike, dominating at 160-218 and 743-854. Females made up more of the donors, who were largely white British, and clonal diversity may have come out too low.

The rearrangement links TRBV28 to TRBJ2-1; TRBD2 is a possible D gene (5 bases). This TCR was recovered from an adult who received the AZD1222 COVID-19 vaccine. Sequenced material: peripheral blood, taken 28 days after the second AZD1222 dose. As DNA, the CDR3 is TGTGCCAGCAGTTTAGCGGGTCCGAATGAGCAGTTCTTC. Translation: CASSLAGPNEQFF.